This TCR beta chain emerged from a study of T cells in Graves' hyperthyroidism and ophthalmopathy. This clonotype was seen ten or more times. This CDR3 has 15 amino acids. Germline-derived CDR1 and CDR2 are SGDLS and YYNGEE. V was trimmed by 4 bases and J by 4 bases, leaving 17 bases between them. Amplified TCR beta CDR3 regions came from RNA transcripts. With the HTBI primer set, the TCR CDR3 went through a first round of RT-PCR. TCRdb used MiXCR to reprocess the multiplex PCR reads, holding one entry per CDR3 protein. The repertoire holds approximately 690,000 distinct CDR3 sequences, with about a fifth as singletons.

The sample comprised blood. This rearrangement joins TRBV9 to TRBJ1-2; perhaps TRBD1 as D (5 bases). This clonotype was obtained from a man aged 25-45 years with Graves' ophthalmopathy. Written as DNA, the CDR3 is TGTGCCAGCAGCCCTCAGCCAGGGTCGAGCTATGGCTACACCTTC. This sequence encodes CASSPQPGSSYGYTF.